Below, one T cell receptor (beta chain) is given with its context. Its antigen remains unknown. Germline lookup yields CDR1 SGHRS and CDR2 YFSETQ. The junction had 5 bases not matched to a gene; V was cut back by 0 bases and J by 2 bases. CDR3 size: 16 residues. Following RNA extraction, reverse transcription yielded cDNA that acted as the sequencing template. The repertoire was sequenced with immunoSEQ multiplex PCR; TCRdb's copy has only in-frame clones and lacks some. The top ten clones hold approximately 20% of a sample with about 64,000 clones, around 45% of them seen once. The sample's treatment: oral pan-JAK inhibitor, 5-10 mg twice daily. Sampling of alopecia areata patients yielded lesional scalp punch biopsies as well as peripheral blood. This sample is drawn from a study of CD8+ T cells in alopecia areata. Whole-study results and caveats: Scalp clonality and expanded CD8+ clones among the top 100 showed significant decreases with tofacitinib.

The rearrangement joins TRBV5-1 to TRBJ2-1; TRBD2 matches at 7 bases. This clonotype was obtained from a human donor with alopecia areata. This specimen consisted of CD8+ T cells sorted from blood, obtained at approximately week 36, from a patient treated with tofacitinib. CDR3 amino acids: CASSLGREGTYNEQFF. CDR3 sequence (DNA): TGCGCCAGCAGCTTGGGAAGGGAGGGGACCTACAATGAGCAGTTCTTC.